This T cell receptor beta chain came from a study of T-cell reconstitution after alpha-beta-depleted transplantation in children. Study-wide findings and caveats: Expanded graft clones, several hundred of them, were reportedly the source of alpha-beta T cells about two months after transplant. T-cell counts and diversity at one year following transplant were attributed mainly to newly produced T cells.

This clonotype has ten or more counts. Its specificity is unknown. Researchers prepared the TCRbeta library using unique molecular identifiers, the study reports. TCRdb re-called the PCR reads with MiXCR, one entry per CDR3 protein. In the table there are 200,000 to 250,000 distinct CDR3 sequences, about 7% of which are singletons. The TCR sequence derives from a boy aged 2-15 years with acute lymphoblastic leukemia, due to receive a stem cell transplant. This specimen consisted of PBMCs, obtained before TCRalphabeta/CD19-depleted stem cell transplant.

The CDR3 DNA is TGCAGCGGGGAACAGGGAAGGAACACTGAAGCTTTCTTT. Amino acid sequence: CSGEQGRNTEAFF. The chain employs TRBV29-1 and TRBJ1-1; D is possibly TRBD1 (6 bases). This CDR3 is built from 13 residues. Trimming took off 7 bases at V and 1 base at J, with 13 bases between the two ends. Looked up from germline, CDR1 is SQVTM and CDR2 is ANQGSEA.